There are a few counts of the clone carrying this T cell receptor beta chain. Its antigen is not known. Both 60 Vbeta primers and 13 Jbeta primers went into the PCR. Clones were read by immunoSEQ multiplex PCR, and TCRdb kept only the in-frame ones, dropping some. The table includes approximately 130,000 clones, about two thirds detected once. The source of the sample is a study of cytomegalovirus exposure and HLA in healthy donors. Findings and caveats of the study: It was likely that a cluster of highly shared sequence variants was a sequencing artifact. Later on, an analysis tied 15,000 to 20,000 TCR beta sequences to HLA alleles at 0.05 false discovery rate.

CDR3 size: 15 residues. Germline-derived CDR1 and CDR2 are SGHNT and YYREEE (reference sequence). V was pared by 0 bases and J by 5 bases, with 13 bases between. The clonotype originates from a woman in her fifties or sixties in good health and CMV-seropositive. Material: PBMCs. V is TRBV5-4 and J is TRBJ2-3, with a weak D call TRBD2 (5 bases). The CDR3 DNA follows: TGTGCCAGCAGCTTGGCCCAGGACCGGGGAGATACGCAGTATTTT. Translating gives CASSLAQDRGDTQYF.